These T cell receptor beta chains were read from a single sample in a study of CD8 T cells in Susac syndrome. TCRdb fed the immunoSEQ multiplex PCR reads into MiXCR, producing one record per CDR3 protein. The table has fewer than 200,000 distinct CDR3 sequences, around 96% seen once. The sequenced sample was CD4+ T cells from PBMCs. These receptors all stem from a human donor in good health. CDR3s include the opening cysteine and the closing phenylalanine or tryptophan. The D gene is left open where the match is weak. Clone size appears in some rows only: once, few, many, or a class for an expanded clone.

clone_size d_call j_call v_call cdr3_nt cdr3_aa
. . TRBJ2-1 TRBV29-1 TGCAGCGTTGGAAAGCGGGCATTCTACAATGAGCAGTTCTTC CSVGKRAFYNEQFF
few . TRBJ2-7 TRBV6-2/TRBV6-3 TGTGCCAGCAGTTACTCGAACACCTACGAGCAGTACTTC CASSYSNTYEQYF
. . TRBJ2-6 TRBV28 TGTGCCAGCAGTCCCCAGGCGGGCGGGGCCAACGTCCTGACTTTC CASSPQAGGANVLTF
. . TRBJ2-2 TRBV7-9 TGTGCCAGCAGCGGGAACACCGGGGAGCTGTTTTTT CASSGNTGELFF
once TRBD1 TRBJ1-5 TRBV7-9 TGTGCCAGCAGCGCCCTAGGGGGCCAGCCCCAGCATTTT CASSALGGQPQHF
. TRBD2 TRBJ2-1 TRBV30 TGTGCCTGTGTGGCGGGAGCGTACGGTGAGCAGTTCTTC CACVAGAYGEQFF
. . TRBJ1-2 TRBV30 TGTGCCTGGAGCCCCCCGACGGGCTCCTATGGCTACACCTTC CAWSPPTGSYGYTF
. TRBD2 TRBJ2-1 TRBV3-1 TGTGCCAGCAGCCTATCACGACTAGCGGGGATCTACAATGAGCAGTTCTTC CASSLSRLAGIYNEQFF
. . TRBJ2-7 TRBV29-1 TGCAGCGTCCGACTAGGCTTAAGCTCCTACGAGCAGTACTTC CSVRLGLSSYEQYF
. TRBD2 TRBJ2-7 TRBV5-4 TGTGCCAGCAGCTCCCCCTCGGGCGGGGACTATGTTCGCGAGCAGTACTTC CASSSPSGGDYVREQYF
. . TRBJ1-1 TRBV29-1 TGCAGCGTTGGGATGTTCGAGAAGACTGAAGCTTTCTTT CSVGMFEKTEAFF
. TRBD2 TRBJ2-1 TRBV20-1 TGCAGTGCCCCTGAGGGCGGGAGGGCCAGTTACTACAATGAGCAGTTCTTC CSAPEGGRASYYNEQFF
. . TRBJ2-1 TRBV7-9 TGTGCCAGCAGCTTAGTAGGAGACTACAATGAGCAGTTCTTC CASSLVGDYNEQFF
. . TRBJ2-6 TRBV7-9 TGTGCCAGCAGCACCAACGTCCTGACTTTC CASSTNVLTF
. . TRBJ2-7 TRBV10-3 TGTGCCATCGGGGTTAACTGGGGCGAGCAGTACTTC CAIGVNWGEQYF
. . TRBJ2-3 TRBV30 TGTGCCTGGAGAGGCCGGCGCACAGATACGCAGTATTTT CAWRGRRTDTQYF
. . TRBJ1-1 TRBV20-1 TGCAGTGCTTCCGAGGGTGGGTGGACTGAAGCTTTCTTT CSASEGGWTEAFF
. . TRBJ2-2 TRBV20-1 TGCAGTGCCGCGCTGCGGCGGACCGGGGAGCTGTTTTTT CSAALRRTGELFF
. TRBD1 TRBJ2-7 TRBV28 TGTGCCAGCACCGGGACAGGTCTTTCCTACGAGCAGTACTTC CASTGTGLSYEQYF
. . TRBJ1-1 TRBV20-1 TGCAGTTCGAACTTTGGGAGAACTAACACTGAAGCTTTCTTT CSSNFGRTNTEAFF
. . TRBJ1-2 TRBV30 TGTGCCTGGGAACCGGGACATCTCTATGGCTACACCTTC CAWEPGHLYGYTF
. . TRBJ2-1 TRBV29-1 TGCAGCGTTGGAGCTCTAGCTATCCTGTTCAATGAGCAGTTCTTC CSVGALAILFNEQFF
. TRBD1 TRBJ1-2 TRBV29-1 TGCAGCGTTGGATGGGGACAGGGGGATGGCTACACCTTC CSVGWGQGDGYTF
. TRBD1 TRBJ1-5 TRBV29-1 TGCAGCGTCGCTCCGGGACAGGGAAATCAGCCCCAGCATTTT CSVAPGQGNQPQHF
. . TRBJ1-1 TRBV6-5 TGTGCCAGCAGCTTTCCAGGGGCTTTAGGCACTGAAGCTTTCTTT CASSFPGALGTEAFF
. TRBD2 TRBJ2-1 TRBV7-2 TGTGCCAGCAGCTTCAGGGCTAGCGGACAGTTCTTC CASSFRASGQFF
. TRBD1 TRBJ1-4 TRBV5-1 TGCGCCAGCAGTCCCGGACAGGCGAGGAATGAAAAACTGTTTTTT CASSPGQARNEKLFF
. . TRBJ2-3 TRBV6-5 TGTGCCAGCAGTCAAGCTGCGAATACGCAGTATTTT CASSQAANTQYF
. . TRBJ2-7 TRBV6-6 TGTGCCAGCAGTCCTACAGGGCTCCTGCAGTACTTC CASSPTGLLQYF
. . TRBJ1-1 TRBV7-9 TGTGCCAGCAGCTCCTCTCCTGAAGCTTTCTTT CASSSSPEAFF
. . TRBJ1-2 TRBV30 TGTGCCTGCGGGAGCGTAGGCTACACCTTC CACGSVGYTF
. . TRBJ2-4 TRBV7-9 TGTGCCAGCAGCTTACAAAACATTCAGTACTTC CASSLQNIQYF
. . TRBJ1-5 TRBV9 TGTGCCAGCAGCGTAGAACCCAGTCCATTTCAGCCCCAGCATTTT CASSVEPSPFQPQHF
. TRBD2 TRBJ2-1 TRBV5-1 TGCGCCAGCCGGATAGCGGGAGCCTACAATGAGCAGTTCTTC CASRIAGAYNEQFF
. . TRBJ1-2 TRBV2 TGTGCCAGCACCGACCAACCTACAGGAGGTGGTGGCTACACCTTC CASTDQPTGGGGYTF
. . TRBJ1-1 TRBV30 TGTGCCTGGAGTCCTCGTCGGGGGGACGACACTGAAGCTTTCTTT CAWSPRRGDDTEAFF
. TRBD2 TRBJ2-1 TRBV6-2/TRBV6-3 TGTGCCAGCAGTTACTCAGATAGCGGGAGTGTCTCCTACAATGAGCAGTTCTTC CASSYSDSGSVSYNEQFF
. . TRBJ1-1 TRBV19 TGTGCCAGTAGTATCCAGGGGAACACTGAAGCTTTCTTT CASSIQGNTEAFF
. . TRBJ2-1 TRBV28 TGTGCCAGATCGAGGAGGGGAAGGGACAATGAGCAGTTCTTC CARSRRGRDNEQFF